Listed below are T cell receptor beta chains from one sample, sequenced in a study of blood T cell repertoires in COVID-19. Data came from immunoSEQ multiplex PCR; TCRdb stores just in-frame clones and leaves some out. The top ten clones hold more than 9% of a sample with more than 250,000 clones, around 84% of them seen once. The sequenced sample was PBMCs or T cells enriched from blood (not recorded which). These receptors originate from a woman under 30 who had recovered from COVID-19. The CDR3 runs from the conserved cysteine through the conserved F or W. The D gene is left open where the match is weak. The size of a clone is reported for some rows only, either as once, few or many, or as a class for expanded clones.

v_call: TRBV6-4
clone_size: .
d_call: .
j_call: TRBJ2-3
cdr3_nt: TGTGCCAGCAGTGACTCGGGGGGGGCTGGGGATACGCAGTATTTT
cdr3_aa: CASSDSGGAGDTQYF

v_call: TRBV9
clone_size: .
d_call: TRBD2
j_call: TRBJ2-2
cdr3_nt: TGTGCCAGCAGCGTAGAATTTGGGCCAACTAGCGGGAGAACCGGGGAGCTGTTTTTT
cdr3_aa: CASSVEFGPTSGRTGELFF

v_call: TRBV7-6
clone_size: .
d_call: TRBD2
j_call: TRBJ2-1
cdr3_nt: TGTGCCAGCAGCTTTTCGTCGGGACTAGCGGATAACAATGAGCAGTTCTTC
cdr3_aa: CASSFSSGLADNNEQFF

v_call: TRBV6-5
clone_size: .
d_call: TRBD1
j_call: TRBJ2-7
cdr3_nt: TGTGCCAGCAGAACCGACAGGGACCCCGCCTACGAGCAGTACTTC
cdr3_aa: CASRTDRDPAYEQYF

v_call: TRBV7-3
clone_size: .
d_call: TRBD2
j_call: TRBJ2-1
cdr3_nt: TGTGCCAGCAGCACTACTAGCGGGAGTACGAGGGGTGAGCAGTTCTTC
cdr3_aa: CASSTTSGSTRGEQFF

v_call: TRBV27
clone_size: .
d_call: .
j_call: TRBJ1-2
cdr3_nt: TGTGCCAGCAGTTCCGATTATCAGGGGAACTATGGCTACACCTTC
cdr3_aa: CASSSDYQGNYGYTF

v_call: TRBV30
clone_size: .
d_call: TRBD1
j_call: TRBJ1-2
cdr3_nt: TGTGCCGGTCACAGGGGGAACTATGGCTACACCTTC
cdr3_aa: CAGHRGNYGYTF

v_call: TRBV10-3
clone_size: .
d_call: TRBD1
j_call: TRBJ2-3
cdr3_nt: TGTGCCATCAGTGAGCAGAGAACAGGGGGATTTCATCTCAGCACAGATACGCAGTATTTT
cdr3_aa: CAISEQRTGGFHLSTDTQYF

v_call: TRBV4-2
clone_size: .
d_call: TRBD1
j_call: TRBJ1-3
cdr3_nt: TGTGCCAGCAGCCTGAAAGATAAGGGGACAGGGGTTAAGATAGATGGAAACACCATATATTTT
cdr3_aa: CASSLKDKGTGVKIDGNTIYF

v_call: TRBV7-9
clone_size: once
d_call: .
j_call: TRBJ1-3
cdr3_nt: TGTGCCAGCAGCTTAGTACCGGTCTCTGGAAACACCATATATTTT
cdr3_aa: CASSLVPVSGNTIYF

v_call: TRBV7-3
clone_size: .
d_call: .
j_call: TRBJ1-1
cdr3_nt: TGTGCCAGCAGCGCCCACGGGAACACTGAAGCTTTCTTT
cdr3_aa: CASSAHGNTEAFF

v_call: TRBV11-2
clone_size: .
d_call: .
j_call: TRBJ1-2
cdr3_nt: TGTGCCAGCAGCTTAGGATCAACAGGGACGGGTACCTTC
cdr3_aa: CASSLGSTGTGTF

v_call: TRBV9
clone_size: .
d_call: TRBD1
j_call: TRBJ1-4
cdr3_nt: TGTGCCAGCACCCAAAGAGGGGACAGGGGGCACGGAGGGAATGAAAAACTGTTTTTT
cdr3_aa: CASTQRGDRGHGGNEKLFF

v_call: TRBV11-1
clone_size: .
d_call: TRBD1
j_call: TRBJ1-2
cdr3_nt: TGTGCCAGCAGCTTGGAGGGGGACAGGGACTATGGCTACACCTTC
cdr3_aa: CASSLEGDRDYGYTF

v_call: TRBV6-5
clone_size: .
d_call: TRBD2
j_call: TRBJ2-6
cdr3_nt: TGTGCCAGCATTTACTGGGGGGGGGCTGGGGCCAACGTCCTGACTTTC
cdr3_aa: CASIYWGGAGANVLTF

v_call: TRBV7-2
clone_size: .
d_call: .
j_call: TRBJ2-1
cdr3_nt: TGTGCCAGCAGCACTCACCCTCCGGGAGTGTTGGGGTCCTACAATGAGCAGTTCTTC
cdr3_aa: CASSTHPPGVLGSYNEQFF

v_call: TRBV19
clone_size: .
d_call: .
j_call: TRBJ2-1
cdr3_nt: TGTGCCAGTAGTATAGACCTCAGTAATGAGCAGTTCTTC
cdr3_aa: CASSIDLSNEQFF

v_call: TRBV5-5
clone_size: .
d_call: .
j_call: TRBJ2-7
cdr3_nt: TGTGCCAGCAGCCAGGCCCTATACGAGCAGTACTTC
cdr3_aa: CASSQALYEQYF

v_call: TRBV28
clone_size: .
d_call: .
j_call: TRBJ2-1
cdr3_nt: TGTGCCAGCAGTTTATTGCTGGGGGCGGTCAATGAGCAGTTCTTC
cdr3_aa: CASSLLLGAVNEQFF

v_call: TRBV12-3/TRBV12-4
clone_size: .
d_call: TRBD1
j_call: TRBJ2-7
cdr3_nt: TGTGCCAGCAGGGACAGGGGCGAGCAGTACTTC
cdr3_aa: CASRDRGEQYF

v_call: TRBV7-9
clone_size: .
d_call: TRBD1
j_call: TRBJ1-2
cdr3_nt: TGTGCCAGCAGCTTAGGACAGGGATCGATGGATGGCTACACCTTC
cdr3_aa: CASSLGQGSMDGYTF

v_call: TRBV27
clone_size: .
d_call: TRBD1
j_call: TRBJ2-3
cdr3_nt: TGTGCCAGCAGTTTATATCGGACAGGGCGCGCAGATACGCAGTATTTT
cdr3_aa: CASSLYRTGRADTQYF

v_call: TRBV21-1
clone_size: .
d_call: .
j_call: TRBJ2-1
cdr3_nt: TGTGCCAGCAGCACCGAAGGGGGGGTTAGCACAAACAATGAGCAGTTCTTC
cdr3_aa: CASSTEGGVSTNNEQFF

v_call: TRBV4-1
clone_size: once
d_call: .
j_call: TRBJ1-2
cdr3_nt: TGCGCCAGCAGCCAAGTCGGGACAACAAAGAACTATGGCTACACCTTC
cdr3_aa: CASSQVGTTKNYGYTF

v_call: TRBV2
clone_size: .
d_call: .
j_call: TRBJ2-2
cdr3_nt: TGTGCCATATGGAGGGGGCGGAGCACCGGGGAGCTGTTTTTT
cdr3_aa: CAIWRGRSTGELFF

v_call: TRBV19
clone_size: .
d_call: TRBD1
j_call: TRBJ2-5
cdr3_nt: TGTGCCAGTAGCGGGACAGGGAACCCAGAGACCCAGTACTTC
cdr3_aa: CASSGTGNPETQYF

v_call: TRBV9
clone_size: .
d_call: .
j_call: TRBJ2-3
cdr3_nt: TGTGCCAGCAGCGTACAGGGGATTGCAGATACGCAGTATTTT
cdr3_aa: CASSVQGIADTQYF

v_call: TRBV11-2
clone_size: .
d_call: .
j_call: TRBJ2-7
cdr3_nt: TGTGCCAGCAGCTTAGATCAAGGTGGGACAGAGCAGTACTTC
cdr3_aa: CASSLDQGGTEQYF

v_call: TRBV5-1
clone_size: .
d_call: .
j_call: TRBJ2-1
cdr3_nt: TGCGCCAGCTGCACCGCCGGTACCTTATCCAATGAGCAGTTCTTC
cdr3_aa: CASCTAGTLSNEQFF

v_call: TRBV5-6
clone_size: few
d_call: TRBD1
j_call: TRBJ2-5
cdr3_nt: TGTGCCAGCAGCTTGGTTTCAAGTGACAGGGGGGACGAGACCCAGTACTTC
cdr3_aa: CASSLVSSDRGDETQYF

v_call: TRBV15
clone_size: .
d_call: TRBD1
j_call: TRBJ1-1
cdr3_nt: TGTGCCACCAGCAGAGGGCAGGGGGTCGCTGAAGCTTTCTTT
cdr3_aa: CATSRGQGVAEAFF

v_call: TRBV18
clone_size: .
d_call: .
j_call: TRBJ2-3
cdr3_nt: TGTGCCAGCTCACCGACAGTCCCGTCGGCGGATACGCAGTATTTT
cdr3_aa: CASSPTVPSADTQYF

v_call: TRBV7-2
clone_size: .
d_call: TRBD1
j_call: TRBJ1-3
cdr3_nt: TGTGCCAGCAGCTGGGACAGTTCCTCTGGAAACACCATATATTTT
cdr3_aa: CASSWDSSSGNTIYF

v_call: TRBV10-1
clone_size: .
d_call: .
j_call: TRBJ1-5
cdr3_nt: TGCGCCAGCAGTCAAAGGGGCAGGGGAAATCAGCCCCAGCATTTT
cdr3_aa: CASSQRGRGNQPQHF

v_call: TRBV30
clone_size: .
d_call: .
j_call: TRBJ1-5
cdr3_nt: TGTGCCTGGAGTGTAGGAGGCAGCTTCAATCAGCCCCAGCATTTT
cdr3_aa: CAWSVGGSFNQPQHF

v_call: TRBV27
clone_size: .
d_call: TRBD1
j_call: TRBJ2-7
cdr3_nt: TGTGCCAGCAGTCGACAGGGCCCCTACGAGCAGTACTTC
cdr3_aa: CASSRQGPYEQYF

v_call: TRBV11-2
clone_size: .
d_call: .
j_call: TRBJ1-1
cdr3_nt: TGTGCCAGCAGCTTGAACGGGGACACTGAAGCTTTCTTT
cdr3_aa: CASSLNGDTEAFF

v_call: TRBV15
clone_size: .
d_call: .
j_call: TRBJ2-7
cdr3_nt: TGTGCCACCAGCAGAGAAACTCTTTACGAGCAGTACTTC
cdr3_aa: CATSRETLYEQYF

v_call: TRBV3-1/TRBV3-2
clone_size: .
d_call: TRBD2
j_call: TRBJ2-5
cdr3_nt: TGTGCCAGCAGCCAACAACGCCGGGGACTAACTAGGTACCAAGAGACCCAGTACTTC
cdr3_aa: CASSQQRRGLTRYQETQYF

v_call: TRBV28
clone_size: once
d_call: TRBD2
j_call: TRBJ2-7
cdr3_nt: TGTGCCAGCAGTTTATTCAGGACTAGCGGTCGAGCTGGGTCCCAATCCTACGAGCAGTACTTC
cdr3_aa: CASSLFRTSGRAGSQSYEQYF